This T cell receptor (beta chain) was identified in a study of post-analysis software for immune sequencing data. The study, taken as a whole, reports: Roughly 5 TRBV segments, including TRBV5-6, TRBV5-1 and TRBV20-1, were more frequent in patients than controls.

The junction had 10 bases not matched to a gene; V was cut back by 2 bases and J by 2 bases. The CDR3 loop spans 19 amino acids. CDR1 is MGHRA, CDR2 YSYEKL, per germline. Libraries were made from TCR beta cDNA, and they carried unique molecular identifiers. TCRdb re-derived calls from the PCR reads in MiXCR, one entry per CDR3 protein. The top ten clones hold roughly 4.4% of a sample with 740,000 or so distinct CDR3 sequences, roughly 50% of them seen once. This clonotype was observed a handful of times. As yet, its antigen is unknown. The genes are TRBV4-1 and TRBJ1-5; 12 positions match TRBD1. The material sequenced was blood. This receptor was taken from a girl between 5 and 17 years old with multiple sclerosis. CDR3 residues: CASSQLLGQGAGGNQPQHF. The CDR3 DNA is TGCGCCAGCAGCCAACTCCTGGGACAGGGGGCGGGTGGCAATCAGCCCCAGCATTTT.